Listed here are 25 T cell receptor beta chains from one sample, sequenced in a study of T cell changes during pregnancy in multiple sclerosis. The protocol was immunoSEQ multiplex PCR, while the TCRdb copy is restricted to in-frame clones and leaves out a portion. The sample lists 84,000 or so clones; about 94% were seen once. The sample in question was peripheral blood, obtained in the third trimester of pregnancy. The receptors were gathered from a female donor with multiple sclerosis, enrolled in a pregnancy study.

This chain uses TRBV6-1 with TRBJ1-1; TRBD1 matches 8 bases. The germline gives CDR1 MNHNS, CDR2 SASEGT. The J segment lost 2 bases and the V segment lost 9 bases, leaving 8 bases of the junction unmatched. The CDR3 length is 14 residues. Here the CDR3 reads CASWDRIPNTEAFF. DNA of the CDR3: TGTGCCAGTTGGGACAGGATCCCCAACACTGAAGCTTTCTTT.

V and J are TRBV21-1 and TRBJ1-4; TRBD1 was called by the table and not checked on the DNA. TRBV21-1 is a pseudogene locus. The length of the CDR3 is 15 residues. CDR3 residues: CASSIVTGVFEKLFF. CDR3 nucleotides: TGTGCCAGCAGCATCGTGACAGGGGTTTTTGAAAAACTGTTTTTT.

The J gene is TRBJ2-7, the V gene TRBV2, with D maybe TRBD2 (5 bases). Trimming took 7 bases from V and 2 from J, leaving 18 bases between them. This CDR3 is built from 15 residues. Germline loops: CDR1 SNHLY, CDR2 FYNNEI. The CDR3 region has the DNA TGTGCCAGCAAAGAATCGGACTTGGTCACCTACGAGCAGTACTTC. As protein: CASKESDLVTYEQYF.

The genes are TRBV5-1 and TRBJ2-1, with 10 bases lining up with TRBD1. Losses at the gene ends were 4 bases for V and 7 bases for J; bases not matched to a gene: 17. Germline CDR1 SGHRS, CDR2 YFSETQ. CDR3 length: 18 amino acids. CDR3 region: CASSVDRGVDYWGNEQFF. The CDR3 coding sequence is TGCGCCAGCAGCGTGGACAGGGGGGTAGATTATTGGGGTAATGAGCAGTTCTTC.

V is TRBV30 and J is TRBJ2-7, with TRBD2 identical over 12 bases. CDR3 size: 14 residues. Losses at the gene ends were 8 bases for V and 4 bases for J; bases not matched to a gene: 9. The germline V gene encodes CDR1 GTSNPN and CDR2 SVGIG (reference sequence). The CDR3, as DNA: TGTGCCAGTACTACTAGCGGGGGGTTGTACGAGCAGTACTTC. It encodes CASTTSGGLYEQYF. Looking up the rest from reference TRBV30 and TRBJ2-7 gives the full variable domain: SQTIHQWPATLVQPVGSPLSLECTVEGTSNPNLYWYRQAAGRGLQLLFYSVGIGQISSEVPQNLSASRPQDRQFILSSKKLLLSDSGFYLCASTTSGGLYEQYFGPGTRLTVT.

This clone has only one observation. This chain connects TRBV14 to TRBJ1-5; perhaps TRBD1 as D (5 bases). The CDR3 extends over 17 amino acids. Germline V gene data show CDR1 as SGHDN and CDR2 as FVKESK. Trimming took 1 base from V and 1 from J, leaving 14 bases between them. The CDR3 region is CASSQAGHLGSNQPQHF. The DNA for the CDR3 is TGTGCCAGCAGCCAAGCCGGACACCTCGGGAGCAATCAGCCCCAGCATTTT.

V is TRBV2 and J is TRBJ2-5; TRBD1 agrees at 8 bases. The germline V gene encodes CDR1 SNHLY and CDR2 FYNNEI. The trim removed 1 base at V and 4 bases at J, leaving 14 bases unmatched. The CDR3 loop spans 18 amino acids. The CDR3 DNA is TGTGCCAGCAGTGAAGGCAGACAGGGGATGCTGGGTGGAGAGACCCAGTACTTC. The encoded protein is CASSEGRQGMLGGETQYF.

The chain uses TRBV15 and TRBJ1-6; D is uncertain. This CDR3 spans 12 amino acids. With 2 bases removed from V and 7 bases from J, the gap between germline ends came to 3 bases. Germline CDR1 LNHNV, CDR2 YYDKDF (reference sequence). The chain's CDR3 is CATSRRNSPLHF. The CDR3 DNA sequence: TGTGCCACCAGCAGACGGAATTCACCCCTCCACTTT.

V usage is TRBV19 and J usage is TRBJ2-7; D might be TRBD1 (7 bases). Germline values: CDR1 LNHDA, CDR2 SQIVND (reference sequence). CDR3 length: 15 amino acids. With 7 bases removed from V and 3 bases from J, the gap between germline ends came to 19 bases. Here the CDR3 reads CASTLGGGQDYEQYF. Here the CDR3 DNA reads TGTGCCAGTACCCTAGGGGGAGGACAGGACTACGAGCAGTACTTC.

The chain is built from TRBV7-9 and TRBJ2-3; 7 bases align to TRBD1. The germline gives CDR1 SEHNR, CDR2 FQNEAQ (reference sequence). V gave up 1 base and J gave up 2 bases; unmatched junction bases: 3. The CDR3 runs 15 residues. CDR3 sequence reads: CASSLGTGDTDTQYF. CDR3 coding DNA: TGTGCCAGCAGCTTAGGGACAGGAGACACAGATACGCAGTATTTT.

V usage is TRBV18 and J usage is TRBJ2-7; 7 nucleotides line up with TRBD1. The CDR3 loop spans 16 amino acids. The J segment lost 2 bases and the V segment lost 6 bases, leaving 13 bases of the junction unmatched. Germline V gives CDR1 KGHSH, CDR2 LQKENI. The CDR3 nucleotides are TGTGCCAGCTCCCTCAATAGTTGGGACAGTACCTACGAGCAGTACTTC. The encoded protein is CASSLNSWDSTYEQYF.

V gene TRBV5-1 combines with J gene TRBJ1-2, with D tentatively TRBD1 (6 bases). Trimming removed 0 bases at V and 6 bases at J, with 9 bases between. The CDR3 has 13 amino acids. From germline, CDR1 is SGHRS and CDR2 YFSETQ. Written as DNA, the CDR3 is TGCGCCAGCAGCTTGGGCCCAGGGGATGGCTACACCTTC. It encodes CASSLGPGDGYTF.

This clone was picked up a small number of times. V usage is TRBV7-9 and J usage is TRBJ2-5; possibly TRBD1 for D (5 bases). This CDR3 is built from 14 residues. The V gene's germline CDR1 is SEHNR and CDR2 FQNEAQ (reference sequence). The V end lost 2 bases, the J end lost 1 base, and 8 bases lay between the germline ends. DNA of the CDR3: TGTGCCAGCAGCTTAAGGGGATCCCAAGAGACCCAGTACTTC. Encoded protein: CASSLRGSQETQYF.

J is TRBJ1-3 and V is TRBV4-2, with a tentative D call TRBD1 (5 bases). In germline, CDR1 is LGHNA, CDR2 YNFKEQ. There are 19 residues in the CDR3. Trimming removed 1 base at V and 8 bases at J, with 27 bases between. The CDR3 sequence: CASSQVLPSAGVIGDTIYF. The CDR3 DNA sequence: TGTGCCAGCAGCCAAGTCCTCCCCTCGGCGGGGGTGATTGGGGACACCATATATTTT.

Points on this clone: Other DNA sequences in this specimen translate into the identical CDR3. The V gene is TRBV5-6, the J gene TRBJ2-5; TRBD1 aligns across 8 bases. The CDR3 totals 13 residues. The germline V gene encodes CDR1 SGHDT and CDR2 YYEEEE. The J segment lost 3 bases and the V segment lost 3 bases, leaving 1 base of the junction unmatched. The CDR3 DNA sequence: TGTGCCAGCAGCTCGACAGGGGAAGAGACCCAGTACTTC. Residues: CASSSTGEETQYF.

The CDR3 DNA reads TGTGCCAGCAGCTCGACAGTGACAGGAAACTTTTACAATGAGCAGTTCTTC. It specifies CASSSTVTGNFYNEQFF. V usage is TRBV7-9 and J usage is TRBJ2-1; the D gene is possibly TRBD1 (6 bases). V was trimmed by 4 bases and J by 4 bases, leaving 20 bases between them. The germline CDR1 and CDR2 sequences are SEHNR and FQNEAQ (reference sequence). The CDR3 is 17 residues long.

This chain joins TRBV7-6 and TRBJ2-7; 7 bases agree with TRBD2. This CDR3 has 14 residues. CDR1 is SGHVS, CDR2 FNYEAQ, per germline. V gave up 5 bases and J gave up 1 base; unmatched junction bases: 5. The CDR3 sequence is CASSPAGESYEQYF. Written as DNA, the CDR3 is TGTGCCAGCAGCCCGGCGGGGGAGTCCTACGAGCAGTACTTC.

J is TRBJ1-6 and V is TRBV28; maybe TRBD1 (6 bases). Germline V gene sequence: CDR1 MDHEN, CDR2 SYDVKM. Trimming stripped 3 bases from V and 7 bases from J, with 10 bases between. The CDR3 loop spans 14 amino acids. The CDR3 nucleotides are TGTGCCAGCAGTTTGGGGGGGCTGAATTCACCCCTCCACTTT. Protein sequence: CASSLGGLNSPLHF.

This clone was counted once. This chain connects TRBV10-3 to TRBJ2-7; no definite D call. Looked up from germline, CDR1 is ENHRY and CDR2 is SYGVKD. The CDR3 runs to 12 residues. Trimming took 2 bases from V and 6 from J, leaving 8 bases between them. The CDR3 bases are TGTGCCATCAGTGAGACATCTGGCGAGCAGTACTTC. Translation: CAISETSGEQYF.

V is TRBV5-6 and J is TRBJ2-5; tentative D call: TRBD2 (6 bases). The CDR3 consists of 14 residues. CDR1 is SGHDT and CDR2 is YYEEEE in the germline V gene. V dropped 1 base and J dropped 5 bases, with 12 bases sitting between them. CDR3 region: CASSLPSDSETQYF. The CDR3 nucleotides are TGTGCCAGCAGCTTGCCTAGCGACAGTGAGACCCAGTACTTC.

CDR3 residues: CSAYRGTEAFF. The CDR3 DNA follows: TGCAGTGCTTACAGGGGCACTGAAGCTTTCTTT. The V and J genes are TRBV20-1 and TRBJ1-1; 7 positions agree with TRBD1. J was trimmed by 4 bases and V by 5 bases; bases with no gene match: 1. CDR1 DFQATT and CDR2 SNEGSKA come from the germline V gene (reference sequence). The CDR3 loop spans 11 amino acids.

The V call is TRBV9, the J call TRBJ2-1; 9 nucleotides line up with TRBD2. After removal of 4 bases from V and 5 bases from J, the junction contained 7 bases not matched to a gene. CDR1 is SGDLS and CDR2 is YYNGEE in the germline V gene. This CDR3 contains 15 residues. The CDR3 loop is CASSPHSGSNNEQFF. The CDR3 DNA reads TGTGCCAGCAGCCCTCATAGCGGGAGCAACAATGAGCAGTTCTTC.

The V call is TRBV11-2, the J call TRBJ2-1, with TRBD1 matching over 10 bases. Germline V lookup: CDR1 SGHAT, CDR2 FQNNGV. This CDR3 comprises 14 residues. The V and J ends lost 1 base and 9 bases, in that order; junction bases with no gene match: 3. CDR3 sequence reads: CASSLGTGGGEQFF. As DNA, the CDR3 is TGTGCCAGCAGCTTAGGGACAGGGGGTGGTGAGCAGTTCTTC.

This clone is categorized as medium-sized. The V call is TRBV5-8, the J call TRBJ1-6; 8 bases line up with TRBD1. J gave up 9 bases and V 4 bases, and 12 bases lay outside the gene matches. The CDR3 runs to 16 residues. The V gene's germline CDR1 is SGHTS and CDR2 YDEGEE. In DNA form, the CDR3 reads TGTGCCAGCAGCCTCCGGGGGACAGGCGCCACTTCACCCCTCCACTTT. Protein: CASSLRGTGATSPLHF.

The CDR3 here is CASSQDHRTPLDGYTF. The CDR3 bases are TGCGCCAGCAGCCAAGACCACAGGACCCCTTTAGATGGCTACACCTTC. The chain carries TRBV4-1 and TRBJ1-2; D might be TRBD1 (5 bases). Trimming shortened V by 0 bases and J by 6 bases, and 17 bases separated the two germline ends. This CDR3 contains 16 residues. The germline V gene encodes CDR1 MGHRA and CDR2 YSYEKL.